The 13 T cell receptor beta chains below come from one sample, sequenced in a study of beta chain features in type 1 diabetes. Antigens for these TCRs are unknown. The whole isolated RNA underwent reverse transcription, so sequencing captured expressed TCRB transcripts. Data came from immunoSEQ multiplex PCR; TCRdb stores just in-frame clones and leaves some out. There are under 300,000 clones in the sample; around 16% occur only once, and 0.07% to 0.095% lies in the top ten. Broader study findings: Patients with Type 1 diabetes showed moderately but significantly shorter TCRB CDR3s in all four CD4+ subsets.

Sequences were obtained from naive CD4+ T cells from blood. All receptors come from a man aged 30 to 45 with type 1 diabetes.

The chain couples TRBV29-1 to TRBJ2-1; D possibly corresponds to TRBD2 (6 bases). CDR3 length: 17 amino acids. Germline V gives CDR1 SQVTM, CDR2 ANQGSEA. The germline V and J ends were trimmed by 7 bases and 6 bases, with 28 bases remaining between them. The CDR3 nucleotides read TGCAGCGGTGTAGGGCGCTTAACCGGGAGCTACCTCAATGAGCAGTTCTTC. Translation: CSGVGRLTGSYLNEQFF.

This clone has only a few counts. The chain combines TRBV9 with TRBJ2-5; a possible D gene is TRBD2 (6 bases). Looked up from germline, CDR1 is SGDLS and CDR2 is YYNGEE. The ends were cut back, 6 bases at V and 1 base at J, with 19 bases in the middle. CDR3 length equals 16 residues. The CDR3 here is CASTRGGTRLQETQYF. CDR3 coding DNA: TGTGCCAGCACCCGGGGCGGGACGCGTCTCCAAGAGACCCAGTACTTC.

This rearrangement joins TRBV11-1 to TRBJ2-7; 7 positions agree with TRBD1. Trimming took 5 bases from V and 6 from J; bases not matched to a gene: 13. The germline CDR1 and CDR2 sequences are SGHAT and FQDESV (reference sequence). CDR3 size: 15 residues. This chain's CDR3 is CASSAPTGTSLEQYF. In DNA, the CDR3 is TGTGCCAGCAGCGCTCCGACAGGGACCTCTCTCGAGCAGTACTTC.

The chain couples TRBV28 to TRBJ2-3; 7 nucleotides align to TRBD2. Germline V CDR1 and CDR2: MDHEN, SYDVKM. V gave up 5 bases and J gave up 5 bases; unmatched junction bases: 1. CDR3 length: 12 amino acids. This chain's CDR3 is CASSSGIDTQYF. The CDR3 DNA reads TGTGCCAGCAGTAGCGGGATAGATACGCAGTATTTT.

The V and J genes are TRBV7-9 and TRBJ2-3; TRBD2 is a possible D gene (5 bases). Germline V lookup: CDR1 SEHNR, CDR2 FQNEAQ (reference sequence). V lost 2 bases to trimming and J lost 5 bases, with 14 bases between them. The CDR3 loop spans 15 amino acids. CDR3 sequence reads: CASSLTADSQDTQYF. For the CDR3, the DNA is TGTGCCAGCAGCTTAACGGCGGACTCCCAAGATACGCAGTATTTT.

The chain links TRBV28 to TRBJ2-6; TRBD1 might be the D (5 bases). The CDR3 sequence is 14 residues long. CDR1 and CDR2 from the germline V gene are MDHEN and SYDVKM. V was pared by 6 bases and J by 2 bases, with 8 bases between. CDR3 coding DNA: TGTGCCAGCAGAACCAGGGCTGGGGCCAACGTCCTGACTTTC. Protein product: CASRTRAGANVLTF.

This clone was seen only a few times. The V call is TRBV19, the J call TRBJ2-5; the match to TRBD1 covers 11 bases. This CDR3 is built from 14 residues. The junction had 7 bases not matched to a gene; V was cut back by 8 bases and J by 5 bases. Germline loops: CDR1 LNHDA, CDR2 SQIVND (reference sequence). CDR3: CASSDRGLLETQYF. CDR3 nucleotides: TGTGCCAGTTCGGACAGGGGGCTTTTGGAGACCCAGTACTTC.

J is TRBJ2-1 and V is TRBV30; 12 bases agree with TRBD2. The V gene's germline CDR1 is GTSNPN and CDR2 SVGIG (reference sequence). The trim removed 5 bases at V and 0 bases at J, leaving 20 bases unmatched. The CDR3 has 21 residues. CDR3 sequence (DNA): TGTGCCTGGGCTAGCGGGAGGGGGACGACCAGTGTAAGAAGCTCCTACAATGAGCAGTTCTTC. Its protein is CAWASGRGTTSVRSSYNEQFF.

In this sample, this clone turned up a few times. The CDR3 region has the DNA TGTGCCAGCAGTTTATCATCCGCTGGGGCCAACGTCCTGACTTTC. Translated: CASSLSSAGANVLTF. The V call is TRBV27, the J call TRBJ2-6, with no clear D. Trimming took 0 bases from V and 2 from J, leaving 5 bases between them. There are 15 residues in the CDR3. The V gene's germline CDR1 is MNHEY and CDR2 SMNVEV (reference sequence).

This clone appeared a few times. V is TRBV10-3 and J is TRBJ1-2; D is undetermined. Per the germline V gene, CDR1 is ENHRY and CDR2 is SYGVKD. Trimming cost V 0 bases and J 2 bases, with 4 bases left between them. The CDR3 covers 13 residues. The CDR3 DNA reads TGTGCCATCAGTGAGTCGGAAAACTATGGCTACACCTTC. It encodes CAISESENYGYTF.

The chain has TRBV5-1 and TRBJ2-1, with 8 bases identical to TRBD2. V shed 4 bases, J shed 8 bases, and the junction held 8 bases outside the gene matches. The CDR3 covers 14 residues. Germline lookup yields CDR1 SGHRS and CDR2 YFSETQ. Here the CDR3 DNA reads TGCGCCAGCAGCCCGGGACTAGAGGGCGATGAGCAGTTCTTC. It is translated as CASSPGLEGDEQFF.

V gene TRBV2 combines with J gene TRBJ2-2, with D possibly called TRBD1 or TRBD2 (5 bases each). Trimming cost V 7 bases and J 5 bases, with 17 bases left between them. This CDR3 spans 15 amino acids. Per the germline V gene, CDR1 is SNHLY and CDR2 is FYNNEI. The CDR3, as DNA: TGTGCCAGCATCTCCGGGACCTTCTTAACCGGGGAGCTGTTTTTT. Its translation: CASISGTFLTGELFF.

In this sample, this clone turned up a few times. V gene TRBV18 combines with J gene TRBJ2-7; the D is unclear. V lost 4 bases and J 4 bases, leaving 5 bases between the germline ends. Germline lookup yields CDR1 KGHSH and CDR2 LQKENI. This CDR3 has 11 amino acids. DNA of the CDR3: TGTGCCAGCTCACGAGGTTACGAGCAGTACTTC. This codes for CASSRGYEQYF. Using reference TRBV18 and TRBJ2-7 for the parts outside the CDR3, the full variable domain is NAGVMQNPRHLVRRRGQEARLRCSPMKGHSHVYWYRQLPEEGLKFMVYLQKENIIDESGMPKERFSAEFPKEGPSILRIQQVVRGDSAAYFCASSRGYEQYFGPGTRLTVT.